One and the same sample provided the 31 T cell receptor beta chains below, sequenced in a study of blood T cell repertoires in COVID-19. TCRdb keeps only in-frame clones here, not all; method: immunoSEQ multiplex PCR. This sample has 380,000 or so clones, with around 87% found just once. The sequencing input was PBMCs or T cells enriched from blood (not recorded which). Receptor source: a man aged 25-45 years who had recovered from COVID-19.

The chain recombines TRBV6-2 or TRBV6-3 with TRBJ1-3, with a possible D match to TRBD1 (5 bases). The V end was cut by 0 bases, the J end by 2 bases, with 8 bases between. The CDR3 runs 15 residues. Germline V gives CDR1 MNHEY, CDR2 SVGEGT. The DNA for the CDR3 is TGTGCCAGCAGTTACTCTTCAGGGACTGGAAACACCATATATTTT. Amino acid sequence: CASSYSSGTGNTIYF.

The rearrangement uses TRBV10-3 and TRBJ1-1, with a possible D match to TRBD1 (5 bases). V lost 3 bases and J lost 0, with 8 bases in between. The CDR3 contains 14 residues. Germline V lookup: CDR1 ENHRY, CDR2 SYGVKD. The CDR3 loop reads CAISDRVMNTEAFF. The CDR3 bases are TGTGCCATCAGTGACAGGGTCATGAACACTGAAGCTTTCTTT.

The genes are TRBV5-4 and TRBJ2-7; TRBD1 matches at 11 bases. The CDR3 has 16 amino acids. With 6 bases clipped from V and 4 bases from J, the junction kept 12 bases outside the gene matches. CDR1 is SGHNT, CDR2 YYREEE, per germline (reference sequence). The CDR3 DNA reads TGTGCCAGCAACCGCGGTGGGACAGGGGGTAGGTACGAGCAGTACTTC. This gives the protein CASNRGGTGGRYEQYF.

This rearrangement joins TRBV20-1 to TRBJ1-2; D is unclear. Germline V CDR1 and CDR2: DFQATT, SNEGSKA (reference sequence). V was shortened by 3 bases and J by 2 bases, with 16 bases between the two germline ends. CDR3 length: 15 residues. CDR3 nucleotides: TGCAGTGCTAGTTTTGGGGAGGGTCGGAACTATGGCTACACCTTC. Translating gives CSASFGEGRNYGYTF.

CDR3 protein: CASSLDAGSSYNEQFF. Here the CDR3 DNA reads TGCGCCAGCAGCTTGGACGCGGGGAGCTCCTACAATGAGCAGTTCTTC. The gene calls are TRBV5-1 and TRBJ2-1; D is perhaps TRBD2 (6 bases). V lost 0 bases and J 0 bases, leaving 10 bases between the germline ends. Germline lookup yields CDR1 SGHRS and CDR2 YFSETQ. This CDR3 is built from 16 residues.

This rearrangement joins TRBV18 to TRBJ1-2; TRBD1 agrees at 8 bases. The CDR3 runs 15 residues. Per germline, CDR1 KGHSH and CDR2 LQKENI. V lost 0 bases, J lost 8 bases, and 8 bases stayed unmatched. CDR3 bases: TGTGCCAGCTCACCACCGTCAGGGGGCGCGCTCGGCTACACCTTC. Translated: CASSPPSGGALGYTF.

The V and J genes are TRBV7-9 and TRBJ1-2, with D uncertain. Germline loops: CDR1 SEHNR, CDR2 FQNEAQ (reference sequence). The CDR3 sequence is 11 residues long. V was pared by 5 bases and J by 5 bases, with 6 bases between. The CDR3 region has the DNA TGTGCCAGCAGCCACAAATATGGCTACACCTTC. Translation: CASSHKYGYTF.

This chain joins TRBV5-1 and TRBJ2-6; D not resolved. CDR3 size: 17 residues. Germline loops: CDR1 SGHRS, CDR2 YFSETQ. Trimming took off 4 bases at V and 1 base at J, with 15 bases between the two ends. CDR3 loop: CASSVGLAESGANVLTF. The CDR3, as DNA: TGCGCCAGCAGCGTTGGCCTTGCAGAATCTGGGGCCAACGTCCTGACTTTC.

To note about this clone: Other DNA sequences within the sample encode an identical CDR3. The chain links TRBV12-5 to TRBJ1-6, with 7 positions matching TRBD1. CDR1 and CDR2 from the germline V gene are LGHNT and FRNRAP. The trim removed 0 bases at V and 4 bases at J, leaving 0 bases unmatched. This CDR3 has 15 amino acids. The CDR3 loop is CASGLVQGYNSPLHF. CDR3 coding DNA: TGTGCTAGTGGTTTGGTACAGGGGTATAATTCACCCCTCCACTTT.

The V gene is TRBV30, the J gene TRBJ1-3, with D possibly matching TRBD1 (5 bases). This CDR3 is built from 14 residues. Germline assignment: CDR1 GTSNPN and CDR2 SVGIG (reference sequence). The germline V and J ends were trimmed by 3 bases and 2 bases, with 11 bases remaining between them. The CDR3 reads CAWRSSGAGNTIYF. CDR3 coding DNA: TGTGCCTGGAGGTCTTCGGGGGCTGGAAACACCATATATTTT. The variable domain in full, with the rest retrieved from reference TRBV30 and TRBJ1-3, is SQTIHQWPATLVQPVGSPLSLECTVEGTSNPNLYWYRQAAGRGLQLLFYSVGIGQISSEVPQNLSASRPQDRQFILSSKKLLLSDSGFYLCAWRSSGAGNTIYFGEGSWLTVV.

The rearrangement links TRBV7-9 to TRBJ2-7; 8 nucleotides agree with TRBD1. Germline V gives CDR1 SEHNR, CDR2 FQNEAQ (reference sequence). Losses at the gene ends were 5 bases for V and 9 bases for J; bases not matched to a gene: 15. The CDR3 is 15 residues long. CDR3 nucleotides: TGTGCCAGCAGCCCGACCCCCGGACAGGGTCTTGGGCAGTACTTC. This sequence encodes CASSPTPGQGLGQYF.

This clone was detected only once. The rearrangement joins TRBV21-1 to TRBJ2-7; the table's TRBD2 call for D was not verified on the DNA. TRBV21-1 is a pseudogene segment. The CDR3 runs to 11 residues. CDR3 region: CASSARDEQYF. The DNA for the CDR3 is TGTGCCAGCAGCGCCCGAGACGAGCAGTACTTC.

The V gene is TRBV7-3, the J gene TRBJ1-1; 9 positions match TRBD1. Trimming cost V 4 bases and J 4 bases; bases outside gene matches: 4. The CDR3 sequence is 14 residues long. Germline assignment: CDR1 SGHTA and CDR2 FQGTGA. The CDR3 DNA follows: TGTGCCAGCAGCTCCGGACAGGGGAGCACTGAAGCTTTCTTT. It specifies CASSSGQGSTEAFF.

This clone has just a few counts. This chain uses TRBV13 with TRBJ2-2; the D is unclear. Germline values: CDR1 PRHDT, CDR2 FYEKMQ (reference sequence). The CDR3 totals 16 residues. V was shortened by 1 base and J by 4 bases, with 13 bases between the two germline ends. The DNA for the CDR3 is TGTGCCAGCAGCTTAGCGAGGCAGAAACGCACCGGGGAGCTGTTTTTT. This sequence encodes CASSLARQKRTGELFF. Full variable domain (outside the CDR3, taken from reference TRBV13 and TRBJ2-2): AAGVIQSPRHLIKEKRETATLKCYPIPRHDTVYWYQQGPGQDPQFLISFYEKMQSDKGSIPDRFSAQQFSDYHSELNMSSLELGDSALYFCASSLARQKRTGELFFGEGSRLTVL.

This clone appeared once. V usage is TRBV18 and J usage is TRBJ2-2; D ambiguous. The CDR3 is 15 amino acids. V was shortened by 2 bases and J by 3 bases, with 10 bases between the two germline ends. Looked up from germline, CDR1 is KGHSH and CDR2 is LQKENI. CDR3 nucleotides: TGTGCCAGCTCACCAGGAGAATACGACACCGGGGAGCTGTTTTTT. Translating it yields CASSPGEYDTGELFF.

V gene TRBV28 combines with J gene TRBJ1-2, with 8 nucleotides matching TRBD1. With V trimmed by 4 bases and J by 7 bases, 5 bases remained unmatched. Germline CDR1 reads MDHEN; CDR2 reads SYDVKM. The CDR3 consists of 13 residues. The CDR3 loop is CASSSGQGLGYTF. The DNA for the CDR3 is TGTGCCAGCAGTTCCGGACAGGGACTTGGCTACACCTTC.

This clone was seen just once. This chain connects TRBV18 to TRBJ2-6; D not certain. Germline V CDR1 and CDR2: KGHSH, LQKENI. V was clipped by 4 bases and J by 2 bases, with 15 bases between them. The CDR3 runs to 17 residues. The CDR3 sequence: CASSQAQQATGANVLTF. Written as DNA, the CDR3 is TGTGCCAGCTCACAGGCGCAGCAGGCTACTGGGGCCAACGTCCTGACTTTC.

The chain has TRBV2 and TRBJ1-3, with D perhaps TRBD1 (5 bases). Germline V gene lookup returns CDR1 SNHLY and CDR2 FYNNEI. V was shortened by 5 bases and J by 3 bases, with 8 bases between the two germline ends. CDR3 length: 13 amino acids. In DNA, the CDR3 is TGTGCCAGCAGTTTAGGGGTTGGAAACACCATATATTTT. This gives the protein CASSLGVGNTIYF.

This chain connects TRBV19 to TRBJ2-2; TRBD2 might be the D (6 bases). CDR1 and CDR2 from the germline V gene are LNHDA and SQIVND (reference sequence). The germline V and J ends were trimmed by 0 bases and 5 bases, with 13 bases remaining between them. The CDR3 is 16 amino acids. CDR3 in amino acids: CASSIDLPGRTGELFF. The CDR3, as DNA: TGTGCCAGTAGTATAGATCTGCCAGGGAGGACCGGGGAGCTGTTTTTT.

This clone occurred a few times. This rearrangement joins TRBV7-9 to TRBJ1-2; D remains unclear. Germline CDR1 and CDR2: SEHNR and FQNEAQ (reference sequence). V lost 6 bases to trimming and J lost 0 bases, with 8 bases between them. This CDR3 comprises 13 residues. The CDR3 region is CASRPQANYGYTF. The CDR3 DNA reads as TGTGCCAGCAGACCCCAGGCTAACTATGGCTACACCTTC. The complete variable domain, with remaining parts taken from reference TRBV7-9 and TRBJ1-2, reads DTGVSQNPRHKITKRGQNVTFRCDPISEHNRLYWYRQTLGQGPEFLTYFQNEAQLEKSRLLSDRFSAERPKGSFSTLEIQRTEQGDSAMYLCASRPQANYGYTFGSGTRLTVV.

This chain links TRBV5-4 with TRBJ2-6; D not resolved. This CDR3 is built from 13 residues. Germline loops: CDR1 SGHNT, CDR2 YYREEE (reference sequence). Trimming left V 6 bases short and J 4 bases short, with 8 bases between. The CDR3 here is CASILSGANVLTF. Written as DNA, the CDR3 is TGTGCCAGCATATTGTCCGGGGCCAACGTCCTGACTTTC. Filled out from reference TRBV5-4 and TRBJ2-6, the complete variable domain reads ETGVTQSPTHLIKTRGQQVTLRCSSQSGHNTVSWYQQALGQGPQFIFQYYREEENGRGNFPPRFSGLQFPNYSSELNVNALELDDSALYLCASILSGANVLTFGAGSRLTVL.

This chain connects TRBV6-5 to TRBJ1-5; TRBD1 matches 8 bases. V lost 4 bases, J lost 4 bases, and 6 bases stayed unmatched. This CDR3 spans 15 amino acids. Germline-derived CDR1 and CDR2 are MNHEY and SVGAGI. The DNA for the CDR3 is TGTGCCAGCAGTTCGGGACAGGTGTTGAATCAGCCCCAGCATTTT. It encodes CASSSGQVLNQPQHF.

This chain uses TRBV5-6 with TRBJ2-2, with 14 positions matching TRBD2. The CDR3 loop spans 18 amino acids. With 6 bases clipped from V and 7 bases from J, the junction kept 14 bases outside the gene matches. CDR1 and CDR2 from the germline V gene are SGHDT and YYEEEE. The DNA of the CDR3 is TGTGCCAGCAACGTGGGACTAGCGGGGGTCCGCGGTGTCGGGGAGCTGTTTTTT. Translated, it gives CASNVGLAGVRGVGELFF.

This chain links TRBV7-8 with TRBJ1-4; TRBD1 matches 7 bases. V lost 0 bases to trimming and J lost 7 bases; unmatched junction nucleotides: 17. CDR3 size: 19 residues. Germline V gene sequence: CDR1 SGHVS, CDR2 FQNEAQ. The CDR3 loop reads CASSLAYETGNQWGEKLFF. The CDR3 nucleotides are TGTGCCAGCAGCTTAGCTTACGAGACAGGGAATCAATGGGGTGAAAAACTGTTTTTT.

The CDR3 nucleotides are TGTGCCATCAGCAACCTGACAGGGGGCAGCTATGGCTACACCTTC. Protein: CAISNLTGGSYGYTF. V and J are TRBV10-3 and TRBJ1-2, with 10 bases that match TRBD1. The germline gives CDR1 ENHRY, CDR2 SYGVKD. The CDR3 consists of 15 residues. V shed 6 bases, J shed 4 bases, and the junction held 8 bases outside the gene matches.

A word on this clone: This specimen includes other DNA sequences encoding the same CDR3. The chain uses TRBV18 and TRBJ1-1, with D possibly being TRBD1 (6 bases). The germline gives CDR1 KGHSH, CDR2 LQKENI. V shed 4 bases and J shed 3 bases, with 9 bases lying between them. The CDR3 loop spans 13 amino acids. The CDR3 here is CASSQGGDTEAFF. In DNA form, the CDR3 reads TGTGCCAGCTCACAGGGGGGGGACACTGAAGCTTTCTTT.

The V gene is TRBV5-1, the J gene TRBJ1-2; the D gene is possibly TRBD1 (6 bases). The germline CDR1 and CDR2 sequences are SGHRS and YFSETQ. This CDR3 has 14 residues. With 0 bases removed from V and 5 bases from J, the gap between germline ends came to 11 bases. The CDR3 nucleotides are TGCGCCAGCAGCTTGGCCGACAGGATATATGGCTACACCTTC. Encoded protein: CASSLADRIYGYTF. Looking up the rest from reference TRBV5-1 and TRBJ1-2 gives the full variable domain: KAGVTQTPRYLIKTRGQQVTLSCSPISGHRSVSWYQQTPGQGLQFLFEYFSETQRNKGNFPGRFSGRQFSNSRSEMNVSTLELGDSALYLCASSLADRIYGYTFGSGTRLTVV.

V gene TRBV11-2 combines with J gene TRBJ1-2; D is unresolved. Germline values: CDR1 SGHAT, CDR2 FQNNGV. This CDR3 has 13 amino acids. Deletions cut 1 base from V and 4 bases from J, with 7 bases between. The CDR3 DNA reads TGTGCCAGCAGCTTAGGCACAGCCTATGGCTACACCTTC. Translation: CASSLGTAYGYTF. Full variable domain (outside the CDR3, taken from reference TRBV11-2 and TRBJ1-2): EAGVAQSPRYKIIEKRQSVAFWCNPISGHATLYWYQQILGQGPKLLIQFQNNGVVDDSQLPKDRFSAERLKGVDSTLKIQPAKLEDSAVYLCASSLGTAYGYTFGSGTRLTVV.

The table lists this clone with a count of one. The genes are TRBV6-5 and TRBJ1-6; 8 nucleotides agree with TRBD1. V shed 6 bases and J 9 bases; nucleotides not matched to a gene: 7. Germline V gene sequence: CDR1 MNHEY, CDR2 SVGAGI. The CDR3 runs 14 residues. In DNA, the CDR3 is TGTGCCAGCAGACAAGGGACAGGAGTTTCACCCCTCCACTTT. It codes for CASRQGTGVSPLHF.

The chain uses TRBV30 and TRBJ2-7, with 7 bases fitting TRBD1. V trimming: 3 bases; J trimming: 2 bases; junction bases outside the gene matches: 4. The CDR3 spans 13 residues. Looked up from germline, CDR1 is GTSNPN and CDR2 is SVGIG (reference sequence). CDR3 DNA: TGTGCCTGGAGGGAGCAGGGGGCCTACGAGCAGTACTTC. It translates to CAWREQGAYEQYF.

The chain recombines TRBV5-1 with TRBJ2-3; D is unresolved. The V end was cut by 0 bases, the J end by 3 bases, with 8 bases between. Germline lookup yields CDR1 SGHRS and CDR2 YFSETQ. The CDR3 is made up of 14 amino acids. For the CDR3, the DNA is TGCGCCAGCAGCTTGGAGTGGCAGACAGATACGCAGTATTTT. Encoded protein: CASSLEWQTDTQYF. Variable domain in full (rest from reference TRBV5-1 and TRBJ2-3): KAGVTQTPRYLIKTRGQQVTLSCSPISGHRSVSWYQQTPGQGLQFLFEYFSETQRNKGNFPGRFSGRQFSNSRSEMNVSTLELGDSALYLCASSLEWQTDTQYFGPGTRLTVL.